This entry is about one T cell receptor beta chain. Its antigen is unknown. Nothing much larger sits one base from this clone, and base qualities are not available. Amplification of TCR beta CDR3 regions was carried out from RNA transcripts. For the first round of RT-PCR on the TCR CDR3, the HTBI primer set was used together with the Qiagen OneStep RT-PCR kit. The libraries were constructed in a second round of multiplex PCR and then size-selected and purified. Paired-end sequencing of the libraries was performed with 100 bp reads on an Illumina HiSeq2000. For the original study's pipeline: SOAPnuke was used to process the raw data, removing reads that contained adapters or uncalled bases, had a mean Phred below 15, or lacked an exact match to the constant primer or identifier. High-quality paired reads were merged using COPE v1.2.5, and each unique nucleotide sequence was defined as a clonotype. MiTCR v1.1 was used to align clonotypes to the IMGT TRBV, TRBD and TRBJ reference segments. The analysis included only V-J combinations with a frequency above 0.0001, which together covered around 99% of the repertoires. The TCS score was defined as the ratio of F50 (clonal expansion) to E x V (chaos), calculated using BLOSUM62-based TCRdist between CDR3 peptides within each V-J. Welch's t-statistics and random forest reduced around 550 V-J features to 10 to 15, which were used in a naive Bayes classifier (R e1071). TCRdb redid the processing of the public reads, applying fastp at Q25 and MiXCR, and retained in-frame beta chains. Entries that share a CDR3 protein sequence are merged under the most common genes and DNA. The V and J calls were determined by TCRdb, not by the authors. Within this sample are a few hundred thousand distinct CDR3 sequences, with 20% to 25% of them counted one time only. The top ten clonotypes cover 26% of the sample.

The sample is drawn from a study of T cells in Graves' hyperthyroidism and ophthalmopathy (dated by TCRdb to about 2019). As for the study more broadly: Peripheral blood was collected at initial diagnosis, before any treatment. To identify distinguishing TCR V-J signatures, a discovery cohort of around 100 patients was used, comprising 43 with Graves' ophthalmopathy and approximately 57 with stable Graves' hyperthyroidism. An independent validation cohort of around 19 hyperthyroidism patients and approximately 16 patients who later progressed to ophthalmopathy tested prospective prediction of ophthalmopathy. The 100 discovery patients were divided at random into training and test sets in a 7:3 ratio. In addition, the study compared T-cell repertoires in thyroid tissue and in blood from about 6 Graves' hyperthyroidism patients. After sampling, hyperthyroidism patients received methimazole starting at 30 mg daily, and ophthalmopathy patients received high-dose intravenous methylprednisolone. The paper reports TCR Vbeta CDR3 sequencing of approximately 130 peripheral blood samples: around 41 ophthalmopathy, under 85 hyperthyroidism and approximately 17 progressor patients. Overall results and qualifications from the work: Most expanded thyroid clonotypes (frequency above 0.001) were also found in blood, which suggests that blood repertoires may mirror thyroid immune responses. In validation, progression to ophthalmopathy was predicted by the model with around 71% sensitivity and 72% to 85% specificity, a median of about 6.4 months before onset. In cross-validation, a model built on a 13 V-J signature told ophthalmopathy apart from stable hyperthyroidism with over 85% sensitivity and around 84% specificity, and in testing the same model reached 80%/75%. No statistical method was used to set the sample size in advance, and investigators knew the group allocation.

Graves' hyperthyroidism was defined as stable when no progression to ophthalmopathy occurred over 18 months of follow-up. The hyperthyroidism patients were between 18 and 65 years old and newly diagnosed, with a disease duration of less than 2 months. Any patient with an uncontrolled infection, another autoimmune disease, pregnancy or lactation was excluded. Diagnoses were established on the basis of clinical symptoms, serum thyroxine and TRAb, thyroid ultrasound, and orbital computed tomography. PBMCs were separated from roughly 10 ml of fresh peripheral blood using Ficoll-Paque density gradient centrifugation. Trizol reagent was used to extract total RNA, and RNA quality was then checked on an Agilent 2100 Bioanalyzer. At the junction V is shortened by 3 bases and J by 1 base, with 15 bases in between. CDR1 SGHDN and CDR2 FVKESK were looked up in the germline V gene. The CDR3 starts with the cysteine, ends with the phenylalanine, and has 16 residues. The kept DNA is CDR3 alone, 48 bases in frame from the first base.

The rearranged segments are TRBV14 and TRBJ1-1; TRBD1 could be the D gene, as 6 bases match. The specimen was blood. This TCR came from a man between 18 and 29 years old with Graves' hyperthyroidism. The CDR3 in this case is CASSHGGGLWNTEAFF. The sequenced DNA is TGTGCCAGCAGCCATGGGGGGGGCCTCTGGAACACTGAAGCTTTCTTT.